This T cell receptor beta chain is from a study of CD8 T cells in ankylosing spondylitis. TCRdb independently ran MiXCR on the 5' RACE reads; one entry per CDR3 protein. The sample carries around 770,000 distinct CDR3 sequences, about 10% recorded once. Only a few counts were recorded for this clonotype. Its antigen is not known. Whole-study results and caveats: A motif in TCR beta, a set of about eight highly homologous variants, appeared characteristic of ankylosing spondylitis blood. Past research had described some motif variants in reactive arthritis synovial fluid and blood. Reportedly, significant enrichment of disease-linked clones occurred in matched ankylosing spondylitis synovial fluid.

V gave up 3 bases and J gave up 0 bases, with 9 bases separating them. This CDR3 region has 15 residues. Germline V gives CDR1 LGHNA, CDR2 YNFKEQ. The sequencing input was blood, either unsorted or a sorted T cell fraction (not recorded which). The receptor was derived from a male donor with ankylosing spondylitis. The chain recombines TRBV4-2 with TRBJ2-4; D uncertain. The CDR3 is CASSQMEIAKNIQYF. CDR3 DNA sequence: TGTGCCAGCAGCCAGATGGAGATAGCCAAAAACATTCAGTACTTC.